This TCR beta chain was observed in a study of PD-L1 blockade in urothelial cancer (dated by TCRdb to 2015 to 2018). For the wider study: Every patient began therapy at some point between 2013 and 2015 and was given atezolizumab 1,200 mg intravenously every 3 weeks. Approximately 30 patients had pretreatment blood TCR-seq, around 25 had at least one posttreatment blood collection, and around 25 had tumor TCR-seq. Blood samples were analyzed at two time points: 3 weeks after treatment start (second dose) and 6 weeks after treatment start. Durable clinical benefit meant progression-free survival longer than 6 months, and TCR features were also tested against progression-free and overall survival. TCR sequencing covered pretreatment tumor samples and matched, serially collected peripheral blood taken before and after atezolizumab treatment. In the same patients, pretreatment tumors underwent whole exome sequencing and RNA sequencing in addition to TCR sequencing. Durable clinical benefit was achieved by nine patients but not by the remaining 20. A median of 141,255 T cells and fewer than 85,000 unique TCRs was obtained from blood samples, and a median clonality of approximately 0.086 was observed. About 85% of the roughly 29 patients were males with bladder-origin urothelial cancer, and about 65% of the roughly 30 reported a prior smoking history. An exploratory multi-omic analysis was conducted of the somatic, immune and clinical correlates of response to PD-L1 blockade with atezolizumab in urothelial cancer. Patients had an ECOG performance status of 0 or 1 and had received between 0 and 3 prior chemotherapy regimens.

On the study overall, not on this receptor specifically: Among patients with durable benefit, tumor-associated TCR clones showed greater expansion in peripheral blood 3 weeks after treatment started (n ≈ 22, p = 0.022). Because of the small sample size (n of about 30) and the many exploratory analyses performed, the results are intended to be regarded as hypothesis-generating. Improved progression-free and overall survival was found to be associated with pretreatment peripheral blood TCR clonality below the median.

To estimate absolute template abundance from read counts, synthetic TCR analog templates were spiked into each PCR. The immunoSEQ assay used bias-controlled V and J gene primers to amplify TCRbeta CDR3 regions from genomic DNA. Sequencing of rearranged TCRbeta segments was performed at approximately 20X coverage. Regarding the original processing steps: Sequencing errors were corrected by clustering, and CDR3s were annotated against IMGT so that V, D and J genes could be assigned. Downstream analyses used only productive TCRbeta rearrangements, leaving out any out-of-frame or stop-codon sequences. To compute clonality, Shannon entropy was normalized by the log of the number of unique productive sequences and then subtracted from one. Clones differing between time points or between blood and tumor were identified by Fisher's exact test with Benjamini-Hochberg correction at adjusted p below 0.01. Sourced from immuneACCESS, this table was stored by TCRdb with only in-frame sequences that have V and J called. A share of the clones is absent; for the studies checked, an unresolved V gene accounts for under half, and the remainder has no known explanation. That table is the source of V, J and clone size, and D and trimming were worked out from the DNA. The sample table shows tens of thousands of clones, and roughly 87% are seen once. Roughly 3.6% of the sample goes to the ten largest clones.

A total of 29 patients with locally advanced or metastatic urothelial carcinoma, treated at Memorial Sloan Kettering on a trial protocol, made up the cohort. Peripheral blood mononuclear cells were collected from each patient pretreatment and during treatment, giving between 1 and 8 total time points per patient. The Qiagen DNeasy Blood extraction kit was used to purify genomic DNA from total PBMCs and tumor samples. PBMCs were collected pretreatment and during treatment and were isolated and stored as previously described. Concerning this clone: Its antigen remains undetermined. Base qualities are not recorded, but no much larger clone differs from it by a single base.

This sequence originates from a man between 65 and 85 years old with urothelial cancer. This specimen consisted of PBMCs, obtained around atezolizumab (anti-PD-L1) treatment.

The nucleotides are TGTGCCAGCTCACCCCCAGGGCTACAATATGAGCAGTTCTTC. This yields the protein CASSPPGLQYEQFF. The V gene is TRBV18 and the J gene is TRBJ2-1; the best D guess is TRBD1, with 5 bases matching. The germline V gene supplies CDR1 KGHSH and CDR2 LQKENI. The CDR3 goes from the cysteine to the phenylalanine over 14 residues. Of the read, only the CDR3 DNA is kept; its 42 bases are in frame from base 1. V is pared back by 3 bases and J by 8 bases, with 14 bases lying between the germline termini.